The 25 T cell receptor beta chains listed next were all sequenced from one sample in a study of lung T cells in sarcoidosis with Löfgren's syndrome. TCRdb itself ran the reads through MiXCR, one entry per CDR3 protein. The sample shows about 19,000 distinct CDR3 sequences, about 20% of them seen only once. The sample taken for sequencing was CD4+ T cells from PBMCs. All receptors come from a human donor with sarcoidosis (Löfgren's syndrome or another form), or a control subject (not recorded which).

This clonotype has ten or more counts. The rearrangement links TRBV5-1 to TRBJ2-2; no clear D gene. Between the trimmed V and J ends, which lost 1 base and 1 base, there was a span of 8 bases. Germline assignment: CDR1 SGHRS and CDR2 YFSETQ. This CDR3 region has 15 residues. The CDR3 here is CASSLFALNTGELFF. For the CDR3, the DNA is TGCGCCAGCAGCTTGTTTGCGTTGAACACCGGGGAGCTGTTTTTT.

For this clonotype: The junction departs from germline at one end; a sequencing error may be responsible. The chain joins TRBV29-1 to TRBJ2-2, with 8 bases matching TRBD1. CDR1 and CDR2 (germline): SQVTM, ANQGSEA. This CDR3 spans 14 amino acids. The CDR3 here is CSVSTGANTGGLFF. CDR3 DNA sequence: TGCAGCGTTTCGACAGGGGCGAACACCGGGGGGCTGTTTTTT.

At least ten counts were recorded for this clonotype. The gene calls are TRBV20-1 and TRBJ1-5; the D gene is possibly TRBD1 (5 bases). V shed 6 bases and J shed 1 base, with 19 bases lying between them. The CDR3 loop spans 16 amino acids. Germline values: CDR1 DFQATT, CDR2 SNEGSKA (reference sequence). CDR3 bases: TGCAGTGCGGAGCGTACAGGTCAATCAAGCAATCAGCCCCAGCATTTT. Its protein product is CSAERTGQSSNQPQHF.

The rearrangement joins TRBV12-3 or TRBV12-4 to TRBJ1-5, with D hard to call. The V end was cut by 5 bases, the J end by 4 bases, with 12 bases between. The CDR3 totals 14 residues. CDR3 nucleotides: TGTGCCAGCAGTGCACAGTGGGCTAATCAGCCCCAGCATTTT. Its translation is CASSAQWANQPQHF.

By its share, this clonotype is medium-sized. The chain recombines TRBV27 with TRBJ2-5, with D possibly TRBD2 on 5 matching bases. Germline CDR1 reads MNHEY; CDR2 reads SMNVEV (reference sequence). Trimming removed 5 bases from V and 4 bases from J, with 14 bases in between. The CDR3 length is 14 residues. The CDR3 region has the DNA TGTGCCAGCAGTCGCCCGGGAAATTTAGAGACCCAGTACTTC. Its translation is CASSRPGNLETQYF.

This clonotype was counted only a few times. The CDR3 DNA reads as TGTGCCAGCAGCGAGGGACAGCCAAATGAAAAACTGTTTTTT. Protein product: CASSEGQPNEKLFF. The V gene is TRBV5-5, the J gene TRBJ1-4, with 7 bases aligning to TRBD1. V shed 4 bases and J 5 bases; nucleotides not matched to a gene: 5. Germline assignment: CDR1 SGHKS and CDR2 YYEKEE (reference sequence). The length of the CDR3 is 14 residues.

This clonotype is classed as medium-sized. The genes are TRBV27 and TRBJ2-5, with D maybe TRBD1 (5 bases). Trimming removed 3 bases from V and 5 bases from J, with 19 bases in between. CDR1 is MNHEY, CDR2 SMNVEV, per germline (reference sequence). The CDR3 sequence is 16 residues long. CDR3: CASSLRSGSPGETQYF. The CDR3 nucleotides are TGTGCCAGCAGTTTGCGGTCCGGTTCCCCAGGGGAGACCCAGTACTTC.

This clonotype is medium-sized (0.01 to 0.1%) by share. The J gene is TRBJ1-6, the V gene TRBV6-7; D gene unclear. TRBV6-7 is treated as an ORF (open reading frame) with a function not yet certain. The CDR3 is 16 amino acids. The V and J ends lost 2 bases and 5 bases respectively, with 13 bases between them. CDR3 region: CASSYPDREDNSPLHF. The DNA for the CDR3 is TGTGCCAGCAGTTACCCAGACCGTGAGGATAATTCACCCCTCCACTTT.

Worth noting for this clonotype: Since a much larger clone is just one base distant, this may be a read error. Here the CDR3 omits its conserved ending phenylalanine or tryptophan, so a read error is the likely source. The chain couples TRBV28 to TRBJ2-7; the match to TRBD2 covers 11 bases. Germline V gene lookup returns CDR1 MDHEN and CDR2 SYDVKM. J lost 5 bases, V lost 4 bases, and 7 bases had no gene match. The CDR3 length is 15 residues. As DNA, the CDR3 is TGTGCCAGCAGTTATCTTAGCGGGGGGGCCGACGAGCAGTACCTC. Residues: CASSYLSGGADEQYL.

Concerning this clonotype: This may be a read error, as it is one base from a much larger clone. The rearrangement uses TRBV7-9 and TRBJ2-5; 9 bases are shared with TRBD1. The CDR3 sequence is 15 residues long. Germline CDR1 reads SEHNR; CDR2 reads FQNEAQ (reference sequence). J gave up 7 bases and V 2 bases, and 8 bases lay outside the gene matches. CDR3 amino acids: CASSLWARQGGTQYF. The CDR3 bases are TGTGCCAGCAGCTTATGGGCTCGACAGGGGGGGACCCAGTACTTC.

On this clonotype: This may be a read error, as it is one base from a much larger clone. The chain combines TRBV4-2 with TRBJ2-5; no reliable D call. V lost 2 bases and J 5 bases, leaving 15 bases between the germline ends. The CDR3 is made up of 15 amino acids. The germline V gene has CDR1 LGHNA and CDR2 YNFKEQ. CDR3 nucleotide sequence: TGTGCCAGCAGCCAAACGGGCCTAAATGATGAGACCCAGTACTTC. Translation gives CASSQTGLNDETQYF.

The rearrangement uses TRBV7-2 and TRBJ1-2, with 7 bases that match TRBD1. Germline V gene data show CDR1 as SGHTA and CDR2 as FQGNSA. This CDR3 contains 13 residues. Trimming at V came to 5 bases and at J to 4 bases, leaving 4 bases not matched to a gene. CDR3 nucleotide sequence: TGTGCCAGCAGCCCGACAGGGCCCTATGGCTACACCTTC. It is translated as CASSPTGPYGYTF.

This clonotype was seen repeatedly, ten times or more. The chain links TRBV16 to TRBJ1-5; 8 nucleotides align to TRBD1. The V segment lost 2 bases and the J segment 7 bases; nucleotides outside the gene matches: 7. The length of the CDR3 is 15 residues. The germline gives CDR1 KGHSY, CDR2 FQNENV. CDR3 sequence reads: CASSQAGGAGQPQHF. The DNA for the CDR3 is TGTGCCAGCAGCCAAGCAGGGGGCGCAGGGCAGCCCCAGCATTTT. The whole variable domain, remainder taken from reference TRBV16 and TRBJ1-5, is GEEVAQTPKHLVRGEGQKAKLYCAPIKGHSYVFWYQQVLKNEFKFLISFQNENVFDETGMPKERFSAKCLPNSPCSLEIQATKLEDSAVYFCASSQAGGAGQPQHFGDGTRLSIL.

V is TRBV4-3 and J is TRBJ1-5, with a possible D match to TRBD1 (6 bases). V was trimmed by 3 bases and J by 0 bases, leaving 9 bases between them. This CDR3 is 15 amino acids long. CDR1 is LGHNA, CDR2 YSLEER, per germline. The CDR3 spells CASSHDRTSNQPQHF. The CDR3 bases are TGCGCCAGCAGCCATGACAGGACTAGCAATCAGCCCCAGCATTTT.

This clonotype was detected ten times or more. The rearrangement uses TRBV6-6 and TRBJ2-7; TRBD2 matches 7 bases. Germline CDR1 is MNHNY and CDR2 is SVGAGI (reference sequence). Unmatched junction bases numbered 2, after V lost 0 bases and J lost 0 bases. CDR3 length: 15 amino acids. CDR3 region: CASSYSGRASYEQYF. CDR3 coding DNA: TGTGCCAGCAGTTACTCAGGGAGGGCCTCCTACGAGCAGTACTTC.

By its share, this clonotype is medium-sized. The rearrangement uses TRBV27 and TRBJ2-5; D unclear. Trimming removed 4 bases at V and 5 bases at J, with 11 bases between. The V gene's germline CDR1 is MNHEY and CDR2 SMNVEV (reference sequence). There are 13 residues in the CDR3. The CDR3 here is CASSSTVGETQYF. Written as DNA, the CDR3 is TGTGCCAGCAGTTCAACGGTAGGGGAGACCCAGTACTTC.

This clonotype was detected ten times or more. The chain joins TRBV20-1 to TRBJ1-2, with 9 bases that match TRBD1. Unmatched junction bases numbered 5, after V lost 0 bases and J lost 3 bases. Germline assignment: CDR1 DFQATT and CDR2 SNEGSKA (reference sequence). The CDR3 contains 15 residues. CDR3 in DNA: TGCAGTGCTAGAGATCAGGGACAGGGTCACTATGGCTACACCTTC. It encodes CSARDQGQGHYGYTF.

Remarks on this clonotype: One end of the junction does not line up with germline, which may come from a read error. The chain employs TRBV28 and TRBJ2-7; D is perhaps TRBD1 (6 bases). The CDR3 length is 15 residues. CDR1 and CDR2 (germline): MDHEN, SYDVKM. CDR3: CASSWRQAVSYGQYF. DNA of the CDR3: TGCGCCAGCAGTTGGCGACAGGCGGTCTCCTACGGGCAGTACTTC.

This clonotype was detected only a few times. A read error may explain this, as a much larger clone is one base away. The rearrangement uses TRBV11-2 and TRBJ2-1; no firm D call. Germline CDR1 SGHAT, CDR2 FQNNGV. This CDR3 has 11 amino acids. As DNA, the CDR3 is TGTTCCAGCAGCTTAGAAATCAAGCAGTTCTTC. Its protein is CSSSLEIKQFF.

Details on this clonotype: Its ends do not fully match the called genes, so a read error is possible. The V call is TRBV7-6, the J call TRBJ1-5; 7 bases agree with TRBD1. The CDR3 length is 15 residues. Germline V gene data show CDR1 as SGHVS and CDR2 as FNYEAQ. The CDR3 here is CASSLAGGINQPQHF. Here the CDR3 DNA reads TGTGCCAGCAGCTTAGCAGGGGGCATCAATCAGCCTCAGCATTTT.

This clonotype was counted ten times or more. The gene calls are TRBV18 and TRBJ1-5; TRBD1 matches 12 bases. After removal of 5 bases from V and 2 bases from J, the junction contained 4 bases not matched to a gene. The CDR3 totals 16 residues. Germline V CDR1 and CDR2: KGHSH, LQKENI. The CDR3 region is CASSSGTGGRNQPQHF. The CDR3 region has the DNA TGTGCCAGCTCATCCGGGACAGGGGGCCGCAATCAGCCCCAGCATTTT.

Worth noting for this clonotype: Sequence at one end of the junction differs from germline and may be a read error. The chain couples TRBV27 to TRBJ2-3; D unclear. This CDR3 has 14 amino acids. CDR1 is MNHEY, CDR2 SMNVEV, per germline (reference sequence). The DNA for the CDR3 is TGTGCCAACAGTTCACGGCTGACCTCAGATACGCAGTATTTT. This encodes CANSSRLTSDTQYF.

This clonotype has ten or more counts. The gene calls are TRBV30 and TRBJ1-1; D might be TRBD1 (6 bases). From germline, CDR1 is GTSNPN and CDR2 SVGIG (reference sequence). The CDR3 covers 14 residues. The V and J ends lost 7 bases and 1 base respectively, with 16 bases between them. The DNA for the CDR3 is TGTGCCTCTGGTTCGGGACATCGGAACACTGAAGCTTTCTTT. This sequence encodes CASGSGHRNTEAFF. Looking up the rest from reference TRBV30 and TRBJ1-1 gives the full variable domain: SQTIHQWPATLVQPVGSPLSLECTVEGTSNPNLYWYRQAAGRGLQLLFYSVGIGQISSEVPQNLSASRPQDRQFILSSKKLLLSDSGFYLCASGSGHRNTEAFFGQGTRLTVV.

On this clonotype itself: The CDR3 does not close with the conserved phenylalanine or tryptophan, likely indicating a read error. CDR3 sequence reads: CASSLGAGVAEQYL. The CDR3, as DNA: TGTGCCAGCAGCTTAGGGGCAGGGGTTGCCGAGCAGTACTTA. V usage is TRBV7-6 and J usage is TRBJ2-7; a weak D match, TRBD1 (6 bases). V lost 1 base, J lost 6 bases, and 13 bases lay in between. CDR3 length equals 14 residues. Germline CDR1 SGHVS, CDR2 FNYEAQ.

Judged by abundance, this clonotype is medium-sized. This sequence joins TRBV6-1 and TRBJ1-1, with TRBD1 as a possible D gene (6 bases). The CDR3 totals 14 residues. Germline V gene lookup returns CDR1 MNHNS and CDR2 SASEGT. Trimming took 6 bases from V and 0 from J, leaving 11 bases between them. DNA of the CDR3: TGTGCCAGCAGCACAGGGTCCTTGAACACTGAAGCTTTCTTT. Amino acids: CASSTGSLNTEAFF.